These 23 T cell receptor beta chains share one sample of origin, sequenced in a study of control samples from healthy donors and cancer patients (TCRdb year 2020). Library method: the immunoSEQ multiplex PCR assay. TCRdb took over this immuneACCESS table, retaining in-frame rearrangements with V and J assigned. Such tables are incomplete; in checked studies, under half of the missing clones stem from an unresolved V gene, and the remainder is unexplained. The sample table contains approximately 24,000 clones; only one count was recorded for 75% to 90% of them. The top ten hold 20% to 25% of the sample. The sequenced sample consisted of PBMCs. The source of these receptors is a man in his 60s with colorectal cancer.

The chain uses TRBV18 and TRBJ2-1; D ambiguous. Germline V gene data show CDR1 as KGHSH and CDR2 as LQKENI. The CDR3 is 14 residues long. The V end lost 3 bases, the J end lost 1 base, and 7 bases lay between the germline ends. CDR3 sequence (DNA): TGTGCCAGCTCACCTCTGGGGTCCTACAATGAGCAGTTCTTC. It yields the protein CASSPLGSYNEQFF.

CDR3 sequence: CASSEARRSNQPQHF. The CDR3 coding sequence is TGTGCCAGCAGTGAAGCGCGAAGGAGCAATCAGCCCCAGCATTTT. The chain links TRBV2 to TRBJ1-5; D ambiguous. CDR3 size: 15 residues. Germline V gives CDR1 SNHLY, CDR2 FYNNEI. Deletions cut 0 bases from V and 1 base from J, with 7 bases between.

This clone has just a few counts. The chain couples TRBV3-1 (or the pseudogene TRBV3-2) to TRBJ2-1, with 12 nucleotides matching TRBD2. Germline assignment: CDR1 LGHDT and CDR2 YNNKEL (reference sequence). Losses at the gene ends were 4 bases for V and 4 bases for J; bases not matched to a gene: 11. The CDR3 sequence is 18 residues long. DNA for the CDR3: TGTGCCAGCAGCCTCAGAGGTGCGGGGACTAGCGGGTACAATGAGCAGTTCTTC. Its translation is CASSLRGAGTSGYNEQFF.

This clone occurred a few times. CDR3 DNA: TGTGCCAGTAGTCCCCGGGACAGGGATGGTCAGCCCCAGCATTTT. It codes for CASSPRDRDGQPQHF. The chain uses TRBV19 and TRBJ1-5; 9 bases fit TRBD1. Germline assignment: CDR1 LNHDA and CDR2 SQIVND (reference sequence). The CDR3 runs 15 residues. The V and J ends lost 5 bases and 6 bases, in that order; junction bases with no gene match: 8. The entire variable domain, with the rest obtained from reference TRBV19 and TRBJ1-5, is as follows: DGGITQSPKYLFRKEGQNVTLSCEQNLNHDAMYWYRQDPGQGLRLIYYSQIVNDFQKGDIAEGYSVSREKKESFPLTVTSAQKNPTAFYLCASSPRDRDGQPQHFGDGTRLSIL.

This clone has a handful of counts. The V gene is TRBV6-5, the J gene TRBJ2-7; the D gene is possibly TRBD1 (5 bases). Germline V CDR1 and CDR2: MNHEY, SVGAGI. The V gene lost 7 bases and the J gene lost 2 bases, with 15 bases spanning the gap. This CDR3 comprises 14 residues. The CDR3 here is CASTRQDSAYEQYF. CDR3 sequence (DNA): TGTGCCAGCACCAGACAAGACAGCGCCTACGAGCAGTACTTC.

This clone has a single count. The J gene is TRBJ2-5, the V gene TRBV19, with 7 bases that match TRBD1. Germline-derived CDR1 and CDR2 are LNHDA and SQIVND (reference sequence). The CDR3 extends over 15 amino acids. V was clipped by 5 bases and J by 2 bases; unmatched bases: 8. The CDR3 region has the DNA TGTGCCAGTAGTGTTGACAGGGATCTGCAAGAGACCCAGTACTTC. Its translation: CASSVDRDLQETQYF.

This clone was counted only a few times. V gene TRBV7-2 combines with J gene TRBJ1-6; D call uncertain. This CDR3 contains 15 residues. Trimming left V 1 base short and J 6 bases short, with 10 bases between. CDR1 SGHTA and CDR2 FQGNSA come from the germline V gene. CDR3 residues: CASSLEVTPNSPLHF. CDR3 nucleotide sequence: TGTGCCAGCAGCTTAGAGGTAACCCCTAATTCACCCCTCCACTTT. The complete variable domain, with remaining parts taken from reference TRBV7-2 and TRBJ1-6, reads GAGVSQSPSNKVTEKGKDVELRCDPISGHTALYWYRQSLGQGLEFLIYFQGNSAPDKSGLPSDRFSAERTGGSVSTLTIQRTQQEDSAVYLCASSLEVTPNSPLHFGNGTRLTVT.

By its share, this clone is medium-sized (0.01 to 0.1%). The genes are TRBV18 and TRBJ1-5; 7 bases are a match to TRBD1. Germline V lookup: CDR1 KGHSH, CDR2 LQKENI. Trimming at V came to 4 bases and at J to 3 bases, leaving 3 bases not matched to a gene. The CDR3 extends over 14 amino acids. The CDR3 bases are TGTGCCAGCTCACAGACAGGGTCCAATCAGCCCCAGCATTTT. Its translation is CASSQTGSNQPQHF.

The rearrangement links TRBV7-9 to TRBJ2-2; D remains unclear. The CDR3 spans 14 residues. Germline CDR1 is SEHNR and CDR2 is FQNEAQ (reference sequence). The V and J ends lost 8 bases and 6 bases respectively, with 16 bases between them. CDR3 in amino acids: CASGYGVSAGELFF. Here the CDR3 DNA reads TGTGCCAGCGGCTACGGCGTTTCGGCCGGGGAGCTGTTTTTT. Filled out from reference TRBV7-9 and TRBJ2-2, the complete variable domain reads DTGVSQNPRHKITKRGQNVTFRCDPISEHNRLYWYRQTLGQGPEFLTYFQNEAQLEKSRLLSDRFSAERPKGSFSTLEIQRTEQGDSAMYLCASGYGVSAGELFFGEGSRLTVL.

The V gene is TRBV6-2 or TRBV6-3, the J gene TRBJ1-1; 7 bases are a match to TRBD1. V was pared by 2 bases and J by 7 bases, with 7 bases of the junction left unmatched. Germline CDR1 and CDR2: MNHEY and SVGEGT. The CDR3 runs to 14 residues. The CDR3, as DNA: TGTGCCAGCAGTTACCTCGGGACAGCCCATGAAGCTTTCTTT. Amino acid sequence: CASSYLGTAHEAFF.

The rearrangement links TRBV10-3 to TRBJ1-5, with TRBD1 matching 9 bases. V gave up 6 bases and J gave up 5 bases; unmatched junction bases: 5. Germline V CDR1 and CDR2: ENHRY, SYGVKD. The CDR3 is 14 amino acids. The CDR3 DNA reads TGTGCCATCAGCCCGGGACAGGGTGATCAGCCCCAGCATTTT. It yields the protein CAISPGQGDQPQHF.

V is TRBV10-3 and J is TRBJ1-1, with D perhaps TRBD1 (5 bases). The germline CDR1 and CDR2 sequences are ENHRY and SYGVKD. Trimming took 6 bases from V and 0 from J, leaving 8 bases between them. There are 13 residues in the CDR3. CDR3 nucleotides: TGTGCCATCAGGACGGACATGAACACTGAAGCTTTCTTT. Its protein is CAIRTDMNTEAFF.

The J gene is TRBJ2-6, the V gene TRBV7-2, with no clear D. Germline V gene lookup returns CDR1 SGHTA and CDR2 FQGNSA. The CDR3 totals 15 residues. Trimming took off 1 base at V and 4 bases at J, with 8 bases between the two ends. The CDR3 coding sequence is TGTGCCAGCAGCTTAGTCTCAACCGGGGCCAACGTCCTGACTTTC. It yields the protein CASSLVSTGANVLTF. Together with reference TRBV7-2 and TRBJ2-6, the CDR3 gives the full variable domain: GAGVSQSPSNKVTEKGKDVELRCDPISGHTALYWYRQSLGQGLEFLIYFQGNSAPDKSGLPSDRFSAERTGGSVSTLTIQRTQQEDSAVYLCASSLVSTGANVLTFGAGSRLTVL.

The V and J genes are TRBV11-2 and TRBJ2-1; the match to TRBD2 covers 12 bases. The J segment lost 1 base and the V segment lost 5 bases, leaving 0 bases of the junction unmatched. Per the germline V gene, CDR1 is SGHAT and CDR2 is FQNNGV. This CDR3 region has 15 residues. CDR3 region: CASSGLAGSYNEQFF. In DNA, the CDR3 is TGTGCCAGCAGCGGACTAGCGGGGTCCTACAATGAGCAGTTCTTC.

The chain carries TRBV2 and TRBJ2-4, with 7 positions matching TRBD2. After removal of 1 base from V and 2 bases from J, the junction contained 17 bases not matched to a gene. Germline V CDR1 and CDR2: SNHLY, FYNNEI. The CDR3 covers 20 residues. The CDR3 region is CASSEEFSGRDYLTKNIQYF. CDR3 bases: TGTGCCAGCAGTGAAGAGTTTTCGGGCAGGGACTATCTTACCAAAAACATTCAGTACTTC.

This chain uses TRBV4-3 with TRBJ1-3; tentatively, D is TRBD1 (6 bases). V dropped 2 bases and J dropped 0 bases, with 14 bases sitting between them. Germline CDR1 and CDR2: LGHNA and YSLEER. This CDR3 has 17 residues. Here the CDR3 reads CASSQSAGAPSGNTIYF. The DNA of the CDR3 is TGCGCCAGCAGCCAATCAGCAGGGGCCCCCTCTGGAAACACCATATATTTT.

This clone showed up just a few times. This chain links TRBV14 with TRBJ1-6; 9 nucleotides line up with TRBD1. The trim removed 3 bases at V and 7 bases at J, leaving 10 bases unmatched. Germline lookup yields CDR1 SGHDN and CDR2 FVKESK. This CDR3 region has 17 residues. The CDR3 sequence: CASSQRLPGTGNSPLHF. Here the CDR3 DNA reads TGTGCCAGCAGCCAGCGTCTTCCCGGGACAGGGAATTCACCCCTCCACTTT.

V gene TRBV5-1 combines with J gene TRBJ2-3; D might be TRBD1 (6 bases). Trimming shortened V by 4 bases and J by 7 bases, and 13 bases separated the two germline ends. Germline V lookup: CDR1 SGHRS, CDR2 YFSETQ. The CDR3 consists of 13 residues. The CDR3 sequence: CASSPVQGNTQYF. The CDR3 nucleotides are TGCGCCAGCAGCCCGGTACAGGGTAATACGCAGTATTTT.

The chain combines TRBV6-5 with TRBJ1-1; TRBD1 might be the D (6 bases). The CDR3 extends over 15 amino acids. Trimming left V 5 bases short and J 3 bases short, with 16 bases between. The germline V gene has CDR1 MNHEY and CDR2 SVGAGI. CDR3 in amino acids: CASSLPGHRHTEAFF. Written as DNA, the CDR3 is TGTGCCAGCAGTCTACCGGGACACCGACACACTGAAGCTTTCTTT.

J is TRBJ1-3 and V is TRBV25-1; D unclear. The CDR3 runs 12 residues. CDR1 and CDR2 (germline): MGHDK, SYGVNS. The ends were cut back, 2 bases at V and 3 bases at J, with 2 bases in the middle. CDR3 sequence (DNA): TGTGCCAGCAGTGAAGTTGGAAACACCATATATTTT. Protein sequence: CASSEVGNTIYF.

V usage is TRBV9 and J usage is TRBJ2-3; 9 bases fit TRBD2. Germline CDR1 and CDR2: SGDLS and YYNGEE. This CDR3 contains 17 residues. V dropped 7 bases and J dropped 2; count of bases not matched to a gene: 14. Here the CDR3 reads CASSWVAGELDTDTQYF. CDR3 nucleotides: TGTGCCAGCTCATGGGTAGCGGGGGAGTTAGACACAGATACGCAGTATTTT.

The rearrangement joins TRBV24-1 to TRBJ1-2; D unclear. Trimming shortened V by 5 bases and J by 1 base, and 7 bases separated the two germline ends. Germline CDR1 and CDR2: KGHDR and SFDVKD. The CDR3 spans 13 residues. The CDR3 DNA is TGTGCCACCAGTGTCGCCGATAACTATGGCTACACCTTC. Protein product: CATSVADNYGYTF.

This clone was recorded only once. This chain joins TRBV25-1 and TRBJ2-7; D uncertain. Trimming took 3 bases from V and 4 from J, leaving 13 bases between them. Germline V CDR1 and CDR2: MGHDK, SYGVNS. The CDR3 has 14 residues. CDR3 residues: CASSESLSTYEQYF. In nucleotides, the CDR3 is TGTGCCAGCAGTGAGTCACTATCTACTTACGAGCAGTACTTC.